The subject of this entry is one T cell receptor beta chain. The record originates from a study of blood T cell repertoires in COVID-19. Profiled with immunoSEQ multiplex PCR; TCRdb holds only in-frame clones, not every one. The table records over 150,000 clones, roughly four fifths of them present only once. Two consecutive negative NP/OP PCR tests, clearance, or resolved symptoms defined Cohort 3 recovery. The specimen was PBMCs or T cells enriched from blood (not recorded which). This sequence was found in a man in his forties or fifties who had recovered from COVID-19.

CDR3 protein: CASSSRVDTQYF. The CDR3 DNA is TGTGCCAGCAGCTCAAGAGTAGATACGCAGTATTTT. The V and J genes are TRBV7-8 and TRBJ2-3; D unclear. V lost 4 bases and J 5 bases, leaving 7 bases between the germline ends. The germline CDR1 and CDR2 sequences are SGHVS and FQNEAQ. The CDR3 loop spans 12 amino acids.